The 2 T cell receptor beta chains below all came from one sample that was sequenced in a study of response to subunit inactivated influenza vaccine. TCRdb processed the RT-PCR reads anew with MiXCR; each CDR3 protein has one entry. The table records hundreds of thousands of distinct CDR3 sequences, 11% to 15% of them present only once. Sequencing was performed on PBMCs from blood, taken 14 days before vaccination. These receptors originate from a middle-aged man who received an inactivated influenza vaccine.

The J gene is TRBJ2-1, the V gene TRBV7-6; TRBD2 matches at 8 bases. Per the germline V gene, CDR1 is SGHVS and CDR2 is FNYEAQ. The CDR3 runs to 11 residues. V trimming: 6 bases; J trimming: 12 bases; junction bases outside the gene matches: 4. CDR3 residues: CASSSGTRQFF. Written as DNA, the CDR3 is TGTGCCAGCAGTTCCGGGACTAGGCAGTTCTTC.

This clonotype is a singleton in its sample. Here the CDR3 DNA reads TGTGCCACCAGAGCGGGGACCACCGGGGAGCTGTTTTTT. This encodes CATRAGTTGELFF. This sequence joins TRBV24-1 and TRBJ2-2; 7 bases fit TRBD2. V trimming: 7 bases; J trimming: 4 bases; junction bases outside the gene matches: 2. The CDR3 covers 13 residues. Germline CDR1 and CDR2: KGHDR and SFDVKD.